This T cell receptor (beta chain) was observed in a study of T cell changes during pregnancy in multiple sclerosis. CDR3 length: 15 amino acids. With V trimmed by 6 bases and J by 2 bases, 3 bases remained unmatched. Germline CDR1 is LNHDA and CDR2 is SQIVND (reference sequence). Generated by immunoSEQ multiplex PCR, the TCRdb table keeps only in-frame clones and is missing some. The sample includes roughly 69,000 clones, approximately 90% of them seen just once. The TCR sequence derives from a female donor with multiple sclerosis, enrolled in a pregnancy study. The rearrangement links TRBV19 to TRBJ2-1; 11 bases map to TRBD2. The source material was peripheral blood, sampled in the second trimester of pregnancy. Here the CDR3 DNA reads TGTGCCAGTAGACTAGCGGGAGTAGCCTACAATGAGCAGTTCTTC. This codes for CASRLAGVAYNEQFF.